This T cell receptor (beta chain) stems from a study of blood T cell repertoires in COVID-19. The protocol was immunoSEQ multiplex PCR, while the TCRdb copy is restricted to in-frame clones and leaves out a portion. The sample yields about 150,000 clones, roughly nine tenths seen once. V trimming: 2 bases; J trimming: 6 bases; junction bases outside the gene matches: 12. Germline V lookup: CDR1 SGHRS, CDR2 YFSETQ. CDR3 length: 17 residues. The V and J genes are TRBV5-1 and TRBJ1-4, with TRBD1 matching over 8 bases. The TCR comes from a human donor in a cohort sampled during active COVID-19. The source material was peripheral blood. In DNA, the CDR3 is TGCGCCAGCAGCTTTACCCTCTCTGGACAGGGTGATGAAAAACTGTTTTTT. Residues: CASSFTLSGQGDEKLFF.